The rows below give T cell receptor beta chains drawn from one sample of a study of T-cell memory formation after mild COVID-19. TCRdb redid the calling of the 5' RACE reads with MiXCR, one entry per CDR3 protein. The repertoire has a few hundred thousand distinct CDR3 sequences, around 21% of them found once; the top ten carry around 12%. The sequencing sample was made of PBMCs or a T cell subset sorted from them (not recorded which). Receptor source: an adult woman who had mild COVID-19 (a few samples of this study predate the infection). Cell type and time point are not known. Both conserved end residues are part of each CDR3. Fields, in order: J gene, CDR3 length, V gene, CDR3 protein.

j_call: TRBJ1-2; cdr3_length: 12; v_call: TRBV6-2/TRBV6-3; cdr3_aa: CASRRQVYGYTF
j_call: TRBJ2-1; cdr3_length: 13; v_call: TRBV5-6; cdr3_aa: CASSRGTRNEQFF
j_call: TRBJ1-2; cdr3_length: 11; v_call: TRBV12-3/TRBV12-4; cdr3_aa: CASSLVGGYTF
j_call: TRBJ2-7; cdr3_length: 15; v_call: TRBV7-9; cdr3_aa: CASSSASRGLDEQYF
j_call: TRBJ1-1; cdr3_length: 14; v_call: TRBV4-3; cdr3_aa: CASSQDFGGTEAFF
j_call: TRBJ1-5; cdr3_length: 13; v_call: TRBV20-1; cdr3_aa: CSPSGDRNQPQHF
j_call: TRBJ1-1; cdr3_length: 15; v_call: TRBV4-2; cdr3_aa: CASSQLLGQNTEAFF
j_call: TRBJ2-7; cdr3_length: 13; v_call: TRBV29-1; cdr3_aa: CSVKTGGSYEQYF
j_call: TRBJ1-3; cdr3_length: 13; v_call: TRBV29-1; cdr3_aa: CSARHSSGNTIYF
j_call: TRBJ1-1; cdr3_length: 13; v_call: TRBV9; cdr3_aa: CASSPWTGREAFF
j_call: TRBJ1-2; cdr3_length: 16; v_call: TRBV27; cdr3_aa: CASGLLGAGYDYGYTF
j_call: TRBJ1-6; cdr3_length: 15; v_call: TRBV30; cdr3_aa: CAWSPQGPANSPLHF
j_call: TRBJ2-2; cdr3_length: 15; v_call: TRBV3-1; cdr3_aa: CASSQGLGSGGELFF
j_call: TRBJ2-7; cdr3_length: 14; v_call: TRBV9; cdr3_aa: CASSMGLSTLEQYF
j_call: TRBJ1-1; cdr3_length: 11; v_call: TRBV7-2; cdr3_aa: CASSPWTEAFF
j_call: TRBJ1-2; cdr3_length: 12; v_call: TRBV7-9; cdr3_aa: CASSYRSYGYTF
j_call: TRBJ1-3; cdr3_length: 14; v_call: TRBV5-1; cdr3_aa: CASKVGPSGNTIYF
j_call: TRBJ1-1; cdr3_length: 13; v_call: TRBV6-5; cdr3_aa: CASSYWNGSEAFF
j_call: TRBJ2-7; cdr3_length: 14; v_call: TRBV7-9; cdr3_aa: CASSQPGRAYEQYF
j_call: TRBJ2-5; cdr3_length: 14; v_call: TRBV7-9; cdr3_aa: CASSLGAGKETQYF
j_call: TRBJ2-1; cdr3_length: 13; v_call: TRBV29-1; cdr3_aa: CSVAATTYNEQFF
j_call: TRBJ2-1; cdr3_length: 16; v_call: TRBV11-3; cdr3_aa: CASSSRTSGGAYEQFF
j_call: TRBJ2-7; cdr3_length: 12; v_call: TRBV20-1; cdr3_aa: CSARTPTVEQYF
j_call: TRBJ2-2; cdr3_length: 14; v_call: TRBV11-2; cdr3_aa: CASGQTSNTGELFF
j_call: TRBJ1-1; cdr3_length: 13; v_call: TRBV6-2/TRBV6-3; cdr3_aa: CASSYSSSPEAFF
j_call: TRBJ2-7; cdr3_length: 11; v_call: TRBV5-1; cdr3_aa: CASRGTYEQYF
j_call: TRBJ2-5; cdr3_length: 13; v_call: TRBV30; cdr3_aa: CAWSVSGGETQYF
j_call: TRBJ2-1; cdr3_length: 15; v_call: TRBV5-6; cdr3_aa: CASSSRNRGLNEQFF
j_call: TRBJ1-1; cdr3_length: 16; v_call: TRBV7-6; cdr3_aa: CASSLVGGNSNTEAFF
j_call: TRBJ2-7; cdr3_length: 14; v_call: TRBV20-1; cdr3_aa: CSAQRLGLPYEQYF
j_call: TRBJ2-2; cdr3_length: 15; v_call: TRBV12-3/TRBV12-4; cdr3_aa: CASNSFSPNTGELFF
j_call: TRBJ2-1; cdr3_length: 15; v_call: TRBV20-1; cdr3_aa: CSATSGTSSYNEQFF
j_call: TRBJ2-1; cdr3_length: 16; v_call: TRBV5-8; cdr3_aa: CASSSVAAITYNEQFF
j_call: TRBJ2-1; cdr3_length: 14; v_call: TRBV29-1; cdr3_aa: CSCSGELSYNEQFF
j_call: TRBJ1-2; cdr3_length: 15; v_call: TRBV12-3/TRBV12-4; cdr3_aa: CASSGGDSGGYGYTF
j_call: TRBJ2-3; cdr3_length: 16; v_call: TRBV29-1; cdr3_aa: CSVEVGGRVGTDTQYF
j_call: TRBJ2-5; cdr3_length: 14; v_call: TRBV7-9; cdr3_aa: CASSLLGGPETQYF
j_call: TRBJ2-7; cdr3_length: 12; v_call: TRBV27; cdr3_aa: CALYDISYEQYF
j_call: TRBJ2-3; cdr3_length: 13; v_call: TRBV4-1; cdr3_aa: CASSRVVGDTQYF
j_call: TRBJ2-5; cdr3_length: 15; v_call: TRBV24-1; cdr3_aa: CATSDTSGSWETQYF
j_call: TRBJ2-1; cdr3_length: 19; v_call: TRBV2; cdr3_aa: CASSPVGGLAGVLYNEQFF
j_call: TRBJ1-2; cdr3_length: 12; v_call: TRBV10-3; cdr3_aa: CAIKGQEYGYTF
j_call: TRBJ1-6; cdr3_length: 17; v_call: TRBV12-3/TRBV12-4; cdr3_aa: CASSLRASDREPLPLHF
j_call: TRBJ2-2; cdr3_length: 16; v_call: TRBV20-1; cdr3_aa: CSARRTGTANTGELFF
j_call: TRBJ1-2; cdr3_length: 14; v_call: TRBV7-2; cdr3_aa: CASSLDGRTYGYTF
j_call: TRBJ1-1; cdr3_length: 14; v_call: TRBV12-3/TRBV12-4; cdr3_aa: CASSLRGQDTEAFF
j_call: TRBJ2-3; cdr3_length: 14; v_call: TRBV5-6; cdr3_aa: CASSLPPGPDTQYF
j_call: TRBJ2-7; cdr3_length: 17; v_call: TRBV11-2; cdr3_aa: CASSLEAGGRAPYEQYF
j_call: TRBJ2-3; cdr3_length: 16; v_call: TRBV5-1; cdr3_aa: CASSYPSTSGVDTQYF